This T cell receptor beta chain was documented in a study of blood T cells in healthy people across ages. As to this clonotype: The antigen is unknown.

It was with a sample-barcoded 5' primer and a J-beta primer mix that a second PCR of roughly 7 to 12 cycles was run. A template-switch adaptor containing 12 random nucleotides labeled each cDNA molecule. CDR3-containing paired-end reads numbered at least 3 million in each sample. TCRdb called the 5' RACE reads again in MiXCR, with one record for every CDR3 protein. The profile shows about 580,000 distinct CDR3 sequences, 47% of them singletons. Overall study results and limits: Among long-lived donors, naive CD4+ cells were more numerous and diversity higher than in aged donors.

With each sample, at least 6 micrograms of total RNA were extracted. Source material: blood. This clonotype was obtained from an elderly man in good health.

The DNA of the CDR3 is TGCAGCGGGGGGACAGTGAACACTGAAGCTTTCTTT. Protein product: CSGGTVNTEAFF. The chain couples TRBV29-1 to TRBJ1-1; 7 bases agree with TRBD1. The V and J ends lost 7 bases and 0 bases, in that order; junction bases with no gene match: 2. In germline, CDR1 is SQVTM, CDR2 ANQGSEA. CDR3 size: 12 residues.